Listed below are T cell receptor beta chains from one sample, sequenced in a study of CXCR3-negative and CXCR3-positive naive CD8 T cells. TCRdb re-called the 5' RACE reads and catalogs CDR3 proteins one per entry, DNA excluded. This sample's clone table lists some 8,000 distinct CDR3 sequences. Sequenced material: naive CXCR3+ CD8+ T cells from blood. The source of these receptors is a human donor in good health. Some clones in this sample may be carry-over from other donors' samples. CDR3s include the opening cysteine and the closing phenylalanine or tryptophan. Clone size is shown for a subset of rows, as once, few, many or a class of expanded clone.

clone_size	v_call	j_call	cdr3_aa
medium-sized	TRBV12-5	TRBJ2-7	CASGLVGYHEQYF
medium-sized	TRBV29-1	TRBJ1-4	CSAEGNDEKLFF
.	TRBV4-3	TRBJ2-1	CASSQRRDNEQFF
.	TRBV28	TRBJ2-7	CASSQGRDGSRRYF
.	TRBV15	TRBJ2-1	CATSRQLGNEQFF
.	TRBV13	TRBJ2-7	CASSSAASYEQYF
.	TRBV29-1	TRBJ1-3	CSVERRAAGNTIYF
medium-sized	TRBV7-9	TRBJ1-5	CASSLGQSNQPQHF
.	TRBV29-1	TRBJ2-7	CSVEGDSSYEQYF
.	TRBV12-3/TRBV12-4	TRBJ2-1	CASSFGLAGALAYNEQFF
.	TRBV23-1	TRBJ1-4	CASLNGEGQAKNCFF
.	TRBV12-3/TRBV12-4	TRBJ2-1	CASSRGGTYNEQFF
medium-sized	TRBV6-1	TRBJ2-1	CASSETGYYNEQFF
.	TRBV29-1	TRBJ2-1	CLSEHYNEQFF
.	TRBV27	TRBJ2-1	CASSAGLGSMGEQFF
medium-sized	TRBV5-1	TRBJ2-7	CASSFSSDSYEQYF
.	TRBV20-1	TRBJ1-2	CSARERETGGTPYYGYTF
.	TRBV3-1	TRBJ2-1	CASSQGWDEQFF
.	TRBV5-1	TRBJ1-1	CASSLVSGSEAFF
.	TRBV7-8	TRBJ2-5	CASSSTGLAENQETQYF
medium-sized	TRBV7-2	TRBJ1-1	CASSLFFWGEAFF
.	TRBV5-5	TRBJ2-5	CASSKGQATQETQYF
medium-sized	TRBV10-3	TRBJ1-1	CAISGRDWGEGTEAFF
medium-sized	TRBV2	TRBJ2-2	CASSDSSGTGVGELFF
.	TRBV12-3/TRBV12-4	TRBJ2-7	CASSFEPLPYEQYF
.	TRBV28	TRBJ2-5	CASSPSAYQETQYF
medium-sized	TRBV2	TRBJ2-4	CANSGAQNIQYF
medium-sized	TRBV12-3/TRBV12-4	TRBJ1-1	CASSLAGLNTEAFF
.	TRBV29-1	TRBJ2-7	CSVEVAGGSSEDYEQYF
.	TRBV4-1	TRBJ2-3	CASSQVGLTDTQYF
.	TRBV18	TRBJ2-2	CASSPQEQGGSGELFF
medium-sized	TRBV29-1	TRBJ2-1	CSVEGSLAGRYNEQFF
.	TRBV5-1	TRBJ1-1	CASSLDGTFEAFF
.	TRBV20-1	TRBJ2-3	CSARDFRLAHTDTQYF
medium-sized	TRBV10-2	TRBJ2-1	CASSGRLTGPSYNEQFF
medium-sized	TRBV29-1	TRBJ1-1	CSVSGMADTEAFF
medium-sized	TRBV20-1	TRBJ2-5	CSATPTSGGETQYF
.	TRBV11-2	TRBJ2-5	CASSLDGQETQYF
medium-sized	TRBV12-3/TRBV12-4	TRBJ1-1	CASSLALEVGTEAFF
.	TRBV5-1	TRBJ2-3	CASSLDRDATDTQYF
medium-sized	TRBV4-3	TRBJ2-1	CASSQDMTYNEQFF
.	TRBV28	TRBJ1-5	CASSLGQGNQPQHF